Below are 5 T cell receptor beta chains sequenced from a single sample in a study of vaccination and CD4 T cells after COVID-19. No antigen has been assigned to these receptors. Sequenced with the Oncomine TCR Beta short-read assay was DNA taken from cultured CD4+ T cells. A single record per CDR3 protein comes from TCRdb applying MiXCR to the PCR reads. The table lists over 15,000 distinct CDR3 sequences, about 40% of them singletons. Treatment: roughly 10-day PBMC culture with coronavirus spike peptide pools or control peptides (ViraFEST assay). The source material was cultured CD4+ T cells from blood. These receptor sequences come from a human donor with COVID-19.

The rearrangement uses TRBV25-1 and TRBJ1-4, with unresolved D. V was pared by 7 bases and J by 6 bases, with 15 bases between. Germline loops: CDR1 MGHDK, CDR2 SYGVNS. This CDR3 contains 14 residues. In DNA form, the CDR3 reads TGTGCCAGCACCCCCCAACTTGGGGATGAAAAACTGTTTTTT. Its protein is CASTPQLGDEKLFF.

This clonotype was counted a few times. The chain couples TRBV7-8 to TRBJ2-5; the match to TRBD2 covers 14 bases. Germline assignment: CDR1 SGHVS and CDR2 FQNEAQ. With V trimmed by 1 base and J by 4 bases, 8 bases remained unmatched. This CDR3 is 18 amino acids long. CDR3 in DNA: TGTGCCAGCAGCTTAGGATTCTCGACTAGCGGGGGGGGAGAGACCCAGTACTTC. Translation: CASSLGFSTSGGGETQYF.

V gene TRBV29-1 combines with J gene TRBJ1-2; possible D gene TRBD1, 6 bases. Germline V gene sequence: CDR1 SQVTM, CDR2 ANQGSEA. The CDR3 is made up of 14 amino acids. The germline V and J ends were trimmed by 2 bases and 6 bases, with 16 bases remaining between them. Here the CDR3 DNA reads TGCAGCGTTGAACCCGGGCGGGGGCGGGATGGCTACACCTTC. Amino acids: CSVEPGRGRDGYTF.

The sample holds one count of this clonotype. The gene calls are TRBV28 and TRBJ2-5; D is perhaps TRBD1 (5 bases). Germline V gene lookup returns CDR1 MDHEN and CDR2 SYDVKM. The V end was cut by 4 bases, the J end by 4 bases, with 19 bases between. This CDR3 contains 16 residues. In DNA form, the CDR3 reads TGTGCCAGCAGTTCCAGGAATACAGGATTTGGAGAGACCCAGTACTTC. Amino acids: CASSSRNTGFGETQYF.

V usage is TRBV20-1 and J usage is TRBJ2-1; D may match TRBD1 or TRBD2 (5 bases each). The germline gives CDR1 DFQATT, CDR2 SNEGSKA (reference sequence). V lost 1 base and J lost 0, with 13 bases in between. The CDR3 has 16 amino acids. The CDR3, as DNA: TGCAGTGCTAGAGGCTGGGACCCGAGCTCCTACAATGAGCAGTTCTTC. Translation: CSARGWDPSSYNEQFF.